A single sample gave rise to the 13 T cell receptor beta chains below, sequenced in a study of cytomegalovirus exposure and HLA in healthy donors. The primer mix had 60 Vbeta and 13 Jbeta primers. TCRdb's copy holds only in-frame clones and misses some; the assay was immunoSEQ multiplex PCR. The sample records 150,000 to 200,000 clones, around 80% being singletons. Sequenced material: PBMCs. These receptors originate from a woman aged 25-40 years in good health and CMV-seropositive.

The genes are TRBV5-1 and TRBJ2-3; 8 bases align to TRBD1. Germline V gene lookup returns CDR1 SGHRS and CDR2 YFSETQ. The junction had 11 bases not matched to a gene; V was cut back by 6 bases and J by 2 bases. CDR3 length equals 16 residues. The CDR3 spells CASTQQGVGVTDTQYF. For the CDR3, the DNA is TGCGCCAGCACTCAACAGGGGGTGGGGGTCACAGATACGCAGTATTTT.

The CDR3 loop is CAWTLPGLLSGANVLTF. CDR3 sequence (DNA): TGTGCCTGGACCCTCCCGGGACTGCTCTCTGGGGCCAACGTCCTGACTTTC. V is TRBV30 and J is TRBJ2-6; tentative D call: TRBD2 (6 bases). The CDR3 runs to 17 residues. V gave up 4 bases and J gave up 0 bases, with 16 bases separating them. Germline CDR1 and CDR2: GTSNPN and SVGIG (reference sequence). Using reference TRBV30 and TRBJ2-6 for the parts outside the CDR3, the full variable domain is SQTIHQWPATLVQPVGSPLSLECTVEGTSNPNLYWYRQAAGRGLQLLFYSVGIGQISSEVPQNLSASRPQDRQFILSSKKLLLSDSGFYLCAWTLPGLLSGANVLTFGAGSRLTVL.

The rearrangement uses TRBV30 and TRBJ1-1; 7 nucleotides align to TRBD1. The CDR3 has 14 residues. Germline V gene data show CDR1 as GTSNPN and CDR2 as SVGIG (reference sequence). Unmatched junction bases numbered 8, after V lost 3 bases and J lost 4 bases. The DNA of the CDR3 is TGTGCCTGGAGAAGGGGACAGCCGCCCACTGAAGCTTTCTTT. Amino acid sequence: CAWRRGQPPTEAFF.

This chain connects TRBV27 to TRBJ2-3; weak D call: TRBD2 (6 bases). Germline assignment: CDR1 MNHEY and CDR2 SMNVEV (reference sequence). The V end was cut by 5 bases, the J end by 8 bases, with 17 bases between. This CDR3 has 14 amino acids. CDR3 in DNA: TGTGCCAGCAGTAGGCCCCCGGACTACGGTACGCAGTATTTT. As protein: CASSRPPDYGTQYF.

Only one count was recorded for this clone. The chain carries TRBV7-6 and TRBJ2-2; TRBD1 matches at 9 bases. This CDR3 contains 16 residues. Germline CDR1 SGHVS, CDR2 FNYEAQ. With 3 bases clipped from V and 4 bases from J, the junction kept 6 bases outside the gene matches. The CDR3, as DNA: TGTGCCAGCAGCTTTTGGACAGGGGTTGGCACCGGGGAGCTGTTTTTT. Translated: CASSFWTGVGTGELFF.

This sequence joins TRBV19 and TRBJ1-2, with 7 positions matching TRBD1. Losses at the gene ends were 3 bases for V and 4 bases for J; bases not matched to a gene: 8. Germline CDR1 LNHDA, CDR2 SQIVND (reference sequence). This CDR3 is built from 15 residues. CDR3 protein: CASSIPAGGSYGYTF. CDR3 DNA: TGTGCCAGTAGTATCCCGGCAGGGGGTTCCTATGGCTACACCTTC.

The chain has TRBV6-5 and TRBJ1-5, with D perhaps TRBD1 (6 bases). V lost 7 bases, J lost 5 bases, and 15 bases lay in between. The CDR3 length is 14 residues. Germline CDR1 and CDR2: MNHEY and SVGAGI. The CDR3 coding sequence is TGTGCCAGCACCTACAGGGAAGGGGATCAGCCCCAGCATTTT. It is translated as CASTYREGDQPQHF.

The chain couples TRBV28 to TRBJ1-5; TRBD1 matches 8 bases. The V and J ends lost 7 bases and 3 bases, in that order; junction bases with no gene match: 5. The CDR3 sequence is 14 residues long. Germline CDR1 and CDR2: MDHEN and SYDVKM. CDR3 sequence reads: CASIRDRYNQPQHF. The DNA of the CDR3 is TGTGCCAGCATTCGGGACAGGTACAATCAGCCCCAGCATTTT.

V is TRBV19 and J is TRBJ2-5, with D uncertain. Germline CDR1 LNHDA, CDR2 SQIVND (reference sequence). This CDR3 region has 14 residues. Trimming removed 1 base from V and 0 bases from J, with 6 bases in between. CDR3 sequence reads: CASSIGSHQETQYF. For the CDR3, the DNA is TGTGCCAGTAGTATAGGGAGTCACCAAGAGACCCAGTACTTC.

The V gene is TRBV5-4, the J gene TRBJ1-1, with D maybe TRBD1 (6 bases). Trimming shortened V by 3 bases and J by 1 base, and 7 bases separated the two germline ends. This CDR3 has 13 residues. Germline lookup yields CDR1 SGHNT and CDR2 YYREEE (reference sequence). CDR3 loop: CASSSGQNTEAFF. The CDR3 DNA follows: TGTGCCAGCAGCTCGGGACAGAACACTGAAGCTTTCTTT.

The CDR3 DNA sequence: TGTGCCAGCAGCGGTCGTCGGGGGGCCACAGATACGCAGTATTTT. This encodes CASSGRRGATDTQYF. V is TRBV11-2 and J is TRBJ2-3, with D possibly TRBD2 on 7 matching bases. Germline CDR1 is SGHAT and CDR2 is FQNNGV. This CDR3 has 15 amino acids. The ends were cut back, 5 bases at V and 2 bases at J, with 14 bases in the middle.

The table lists this clone with a few counts. V usage is TRBV7-9 and J usage is TRBJ2-5; D is ambiguous. The CDR3 contains 13 residues. The germline V and J ends were trimmed by 1 base and 5 bases, with 8 bases remaining between them. The germline gives CDR1 SEHNR, CDR2 FQNEAQ (reference sequence). Here the CDR3 DNA reads TGTGCCAGCAGCTTAGAAGCTTGGGAGACCCAGTACTTC. It is translated as CASSLEAWETQYF.

The rearrangement joins TRBV11-3 to TRBJ2-1; 11 bases map to TRBD1. Germline CDR1 is SGHNT and CDR2 is YENEEA. This CDR3 region has 15 residues. V lost 5 bases and J lost 4; bases outside the gene matches: 4. DNA for the CDR3: TGTGCCAGCAGCGCCGGGACAGGGGGTTACAATGAGCAGTTCTTC. This sequence encodes CASSAGTGGYNEQFF.